These 5 T cell receptor beta chains were sequenced from one sample in a study of vaccination effects on CD4 cells after COVID-19. What these receptors recognize is not known. Sequencing was performed with immunoSEQ multiplex PCR; in TCRdb, only in-frame clones are kept and a portion is missing. The sample records around 25,000 clones, roughly two thirds being singletons. After expansion with viral peptide pools in the ViraFEST assay, antigen-specific CD4+ T cells were sequenced. Isolating CD4+ T cells followed approximately 11 days of culture. Nucleocapsid antibodies stayed negative before and after vaccination, showing no earlier SARS-CoV-2 infection. This material consisted of CD4+ T cells from PBMCs cultured with SARS-CoV-2 spike peptides, taken before COVID-19 vaccination. Source of these receptors: a human donor who received a COVID-19 vaccine.

The chain uses TRBV19 and TRBJ2-1; TRBD1 matches 7 bases. The J segment lost 9 bases and the V segment lost 1 base, leaving 12 bases of the junction unmatched. The CDR3 spans 16 residues. The germline gives CDR1 LNHDA, CDR2 SQIVND (reference sequence). The CDR3 is CASSIGVPGQRSEQFF. The CDR3 DNA reads as TGTGCCAGTAGTATAGGCGTCCCGGGACAGAGATCTGAGCAGTTCTTC.

This clone was picked up a small number of times. This sequence joins TRBV7-9 and TRBJ1-2; D ambiguous. Germline V gene lookup returns CDR1 SEHNR and CDR2 FQNEAQ (reference sequence). The CDR3 extends over 14 amino acids. V lost 5 bases, J lost 6 bases, and 16 bases lay in between. The DNA for the CDR3 is TGTGCCAGCAGCAAGCAAGATTTACGTAATGGCTACACCTTC. Protein sequence: CASSKQDLRNGYTF.

The V gene is TRBV5-1, the J gene TRBJ1-6; D unresolved. Trimming left V 2 bases short and J 6 bases short, with 15 bases between. The germline V gene encodes CDR1 SGHRS and CDR2 YFSETQ. This CDR3 spans 16 amino acids. The CDR3 nucleotides are TGCGCCAGCAGCTTTAATTCTCCCAGTGCTAATTCACCCCTCCACTTT. This sequence encodes CASSFNSPSANSPLHF.

The chain joins TRBV30 to TRBJ2-5; the match to TRBD1 covers 7 bases. The CDR3 is 13 amino acids. V gave up 7 bases and J gave up 1 base; unmatched junction bases: 6. In germline, CDR1 is GTSNPN, CDR2 SVGIG (reference sequence). The CDR3 is CAFRQGPQETQYF. Written as DNA, the CDR3 is TGTGCCTTTAGACAGGGTCCCCAAGAGACCCAGTACTTC.

The chain carries TRBV5-1 and TRBJ2-1; possible D gene TRBD1, 5 bases. V shed 3 bases and J shed 2 bases, with 9 bases lying between them. The germline V gene has CDR1 SGHRS and CDR2 YFSETQ. The CDR3 sequence is 14 residues long. For the CDR3, the DNA is TGCGCCAGCAGCTCAGGGATTACCTACAATGAGCAGTTCTTC. Amino acid sequence: CASSSGITYNEQFF.